The source of this T cell receptor (beta chain) is a study of technical replicates of blood from several donors. Assay used: immunoSEQ multiplex PCR; TCRdb lists only in-frame clones, some missing. The sample contains some 70,000 clones, approximately 90% of which appear only once. The clonotype was recovered from a human donor in good health. Some clones in this sample may be carry-over from other donors' samples. The sample comprised PBMCs.

CDR3 residues: CASSQDLTGVTYEQYF. The CDR3 DNA follows: TGCGCCAGCAGCCAAGATTTGACAGGGGTCACCTACGAGCAGTACTTC. This chain uses TRBV4-3 with TRBJ2-7, with 8 positions matching TRBD1. This CDR3 comprises 16 residues. Trimming took 0 bases from V and 2 from J; bases not matched to a gene: 6. Germline V gene data show CDR1 as LGHNA and CDR2 as YSLEER.